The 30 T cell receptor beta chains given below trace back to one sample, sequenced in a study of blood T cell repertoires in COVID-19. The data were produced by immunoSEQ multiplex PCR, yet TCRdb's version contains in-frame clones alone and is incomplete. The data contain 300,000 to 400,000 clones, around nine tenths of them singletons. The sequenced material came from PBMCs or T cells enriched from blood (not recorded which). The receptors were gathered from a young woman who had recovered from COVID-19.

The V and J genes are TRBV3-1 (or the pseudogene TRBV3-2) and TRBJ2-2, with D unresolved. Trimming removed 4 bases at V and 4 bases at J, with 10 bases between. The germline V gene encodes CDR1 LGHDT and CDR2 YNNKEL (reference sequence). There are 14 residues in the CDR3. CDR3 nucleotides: TGTGCCAGCAGCCCCCGGAGTGGCACCGGGGAGCTGTTTTTT. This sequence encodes CASSPRSGTGELFF.

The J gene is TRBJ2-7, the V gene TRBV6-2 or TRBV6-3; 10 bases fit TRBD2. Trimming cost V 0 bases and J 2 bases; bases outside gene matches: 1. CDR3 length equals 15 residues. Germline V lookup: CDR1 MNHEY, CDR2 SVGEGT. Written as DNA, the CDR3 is TGTGCCAGCAGTTACTCGCTAGCGGGAGCCTACGAGCAGTACTTC. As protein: CASSYSLAGAYEQYF.

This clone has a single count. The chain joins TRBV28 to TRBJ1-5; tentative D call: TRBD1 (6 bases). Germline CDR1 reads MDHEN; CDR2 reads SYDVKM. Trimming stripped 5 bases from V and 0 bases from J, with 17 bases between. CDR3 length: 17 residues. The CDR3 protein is CASSGASTGHSNQPQHF. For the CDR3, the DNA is TGTGCCAGCAGTGGGGCATCCACAGGGCATAGCAATCAGCCCCAGCATTTT.

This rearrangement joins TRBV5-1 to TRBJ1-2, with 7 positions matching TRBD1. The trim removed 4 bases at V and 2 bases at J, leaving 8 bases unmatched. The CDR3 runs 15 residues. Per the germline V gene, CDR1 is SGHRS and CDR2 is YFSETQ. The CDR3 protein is CASSVGDRENYGYTF. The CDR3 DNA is TGCGCCAGCAGCGTAGGGGACAGAGAGAACTATGGCTACACCTTC. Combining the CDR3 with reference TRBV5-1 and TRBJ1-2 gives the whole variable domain KAGVTQTPRYLIKTRGQQVTLSCSPISGHRSVSWYQQTPGQGLQFLFEYFSETQRNKGNFPGRFSGRQFSNSRSEMNVSTLELGDSALYLCASSVGDRENYGYTFGSGTRLTVV.

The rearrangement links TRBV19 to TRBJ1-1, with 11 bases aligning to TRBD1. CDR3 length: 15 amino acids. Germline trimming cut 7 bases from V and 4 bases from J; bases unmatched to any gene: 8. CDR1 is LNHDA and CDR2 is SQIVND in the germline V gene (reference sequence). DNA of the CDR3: TGTGCCAGTATGTGGACAGGGGGCCTTGGCACTGAAGCTTTCTTT. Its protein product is CASMWTGGLGTEAFF.

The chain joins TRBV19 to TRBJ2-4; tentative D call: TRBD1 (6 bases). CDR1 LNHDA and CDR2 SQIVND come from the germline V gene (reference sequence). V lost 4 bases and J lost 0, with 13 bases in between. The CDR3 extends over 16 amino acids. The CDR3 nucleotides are TGTGCCAGTAGTAGGACAGAAGATCTAGCCAAAAACATTCAGTACTTC. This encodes CASSRTEDLAKNIQYF.

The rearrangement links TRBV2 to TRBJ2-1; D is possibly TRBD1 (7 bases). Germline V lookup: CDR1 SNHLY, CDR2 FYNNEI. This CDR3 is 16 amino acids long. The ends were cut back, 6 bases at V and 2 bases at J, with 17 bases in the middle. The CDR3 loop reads CASSPGQEGPYNEQFF. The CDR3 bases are TGTGCCAGCAGCCCAGGACAGGAGGGGCCCTACAATGAGCAGTTCTTC. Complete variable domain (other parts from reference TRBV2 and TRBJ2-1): EPEVTQTPSHQVTQMGQEVILRCVPISNHLYFYWYRQILGQKVEFLVSFYNNEISEKSEIFDDQFSVERPDGSNFTLKIRSTKLEDSAMYFCASSPGQEGPYNEQFFGPGTRLTVL.

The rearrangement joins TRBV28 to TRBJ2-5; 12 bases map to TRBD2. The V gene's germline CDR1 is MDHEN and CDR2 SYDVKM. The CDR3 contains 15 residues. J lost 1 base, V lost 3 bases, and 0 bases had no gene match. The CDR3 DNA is TGTGCCAGCAGTTTGACTAGCGGGGGCCAAGAGACCCAGTACTTC. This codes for CASSLTSGGQETQYF.

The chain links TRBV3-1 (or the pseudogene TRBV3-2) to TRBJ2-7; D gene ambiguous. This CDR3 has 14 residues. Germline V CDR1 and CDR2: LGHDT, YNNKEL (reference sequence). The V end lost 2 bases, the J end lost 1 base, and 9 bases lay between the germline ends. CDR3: CASSQKQLSYEQYF. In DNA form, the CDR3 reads TGTGCCAGCAGCCAAAAACAGCTTTCCTACGAGCAGTACTTC.

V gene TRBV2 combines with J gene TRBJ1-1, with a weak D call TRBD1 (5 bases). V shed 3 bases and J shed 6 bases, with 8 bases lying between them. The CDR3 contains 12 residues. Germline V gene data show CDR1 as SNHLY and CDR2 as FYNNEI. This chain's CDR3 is CASSEVGPEAFF. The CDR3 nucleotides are TGTGCCAGCAGTGAGGTGGGGCCTGAAGCTTTCTTT.

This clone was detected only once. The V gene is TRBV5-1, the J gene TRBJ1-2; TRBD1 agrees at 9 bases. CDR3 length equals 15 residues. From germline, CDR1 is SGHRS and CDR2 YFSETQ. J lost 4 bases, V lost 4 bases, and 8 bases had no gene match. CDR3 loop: CASSIGTGSGYGYTF. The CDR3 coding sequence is TGCGCCAGCAGCATCGGGACAGGGAGTGGCTATGGCTACACCTTC.

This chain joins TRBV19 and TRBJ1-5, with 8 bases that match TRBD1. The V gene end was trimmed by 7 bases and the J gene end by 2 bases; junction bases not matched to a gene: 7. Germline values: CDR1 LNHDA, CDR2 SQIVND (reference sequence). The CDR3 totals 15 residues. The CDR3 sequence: CASTPLGQGNQPQHF. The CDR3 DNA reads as TGTGCCAGTACTCCCCTGGGACAGGGCAATCAGCCCCAGCATTTT.

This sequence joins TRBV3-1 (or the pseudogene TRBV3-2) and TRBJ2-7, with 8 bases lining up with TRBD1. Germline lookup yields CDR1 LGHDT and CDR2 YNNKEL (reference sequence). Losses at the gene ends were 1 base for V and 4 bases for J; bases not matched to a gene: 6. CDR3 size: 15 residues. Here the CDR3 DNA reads TGTGCCAGCAGCCAAGCCCCGGACAGGGTTTACGAGCAGTACTTC. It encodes CASSQAPDRVYEQYF.

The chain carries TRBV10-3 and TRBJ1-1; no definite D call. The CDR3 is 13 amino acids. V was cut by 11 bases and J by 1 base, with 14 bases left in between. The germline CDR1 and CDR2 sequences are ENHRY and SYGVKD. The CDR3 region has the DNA TGTGCCGCGAACGAAGTTGAGAACACTGAAGCTTTCTTT. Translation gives CAANEVENTEAFF.

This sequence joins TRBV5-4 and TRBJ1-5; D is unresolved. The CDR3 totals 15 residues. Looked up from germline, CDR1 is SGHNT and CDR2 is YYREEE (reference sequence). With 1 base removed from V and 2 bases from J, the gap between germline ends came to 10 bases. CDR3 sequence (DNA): TGTGCCAGCAGCTTGACGGGTGTGGGCAATCAGCCCCAGCATTTT. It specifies CASSLTGVGNQPQHF.

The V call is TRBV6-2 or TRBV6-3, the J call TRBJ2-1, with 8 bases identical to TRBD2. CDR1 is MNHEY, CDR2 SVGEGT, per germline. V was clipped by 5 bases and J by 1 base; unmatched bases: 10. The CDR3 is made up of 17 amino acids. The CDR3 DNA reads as TGTGCCAGCAGTAGCCGAAGCGGGGGCATTTCCTACAATGAGCAGTTCTTC. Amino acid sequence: CASSSRSGGISYNEQFF.

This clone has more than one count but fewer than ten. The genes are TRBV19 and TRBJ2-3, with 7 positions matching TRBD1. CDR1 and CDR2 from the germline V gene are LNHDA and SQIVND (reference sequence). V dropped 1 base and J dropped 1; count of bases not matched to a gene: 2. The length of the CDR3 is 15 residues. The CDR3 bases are TGTGCCAGTAGTATAGGAGGGGGCGGCACAGATACGCAGTATTTT. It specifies CASSIGGGGTDTQYF.

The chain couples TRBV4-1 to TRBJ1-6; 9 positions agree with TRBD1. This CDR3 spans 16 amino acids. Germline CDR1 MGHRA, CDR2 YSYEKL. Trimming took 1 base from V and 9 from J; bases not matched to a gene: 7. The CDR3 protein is CASSQVPQGAGSPLHF. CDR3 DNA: TGCGCCAGCAGCCAAGTCCCACAGGGGGCGGGTTCACCCCTCCACTTT.

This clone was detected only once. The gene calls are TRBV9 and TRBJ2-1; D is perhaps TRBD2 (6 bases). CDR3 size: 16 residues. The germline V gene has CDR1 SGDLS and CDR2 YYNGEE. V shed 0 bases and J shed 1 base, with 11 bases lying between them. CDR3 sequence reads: CASSVADGGSYNEQFF. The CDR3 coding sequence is TGTGCCAGCAGCGTAGCGGACGGGGGATCCTACAATGAGCAGTTCTTC.

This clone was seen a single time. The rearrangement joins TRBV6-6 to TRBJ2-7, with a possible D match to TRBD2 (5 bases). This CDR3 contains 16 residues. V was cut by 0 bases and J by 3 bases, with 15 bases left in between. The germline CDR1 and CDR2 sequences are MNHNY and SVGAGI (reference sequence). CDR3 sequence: CASSYSRQEGIYEQYF. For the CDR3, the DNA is TGTGCCAGCAGTTACTCGCGACAAGAGGGAATCTACGAGCAGTACTTC.

CDR3 amino acids: CASSIEGGNQPQHF. CDR3 DNA sequence: TGTGCCAGTAGTATAGAGGGAGGCAATCAGCCCCAGCATTTT. The V gene is TRBV19, the J gene TRBJ1-5; D is ambiguous. The CDR3 contains 14 residues. Germline CDR1 is LNHDA and CDR2 is SQIVND (reference sequence). Trimming cost V 0 bases and J 2 bases, with 5 bases left between them.

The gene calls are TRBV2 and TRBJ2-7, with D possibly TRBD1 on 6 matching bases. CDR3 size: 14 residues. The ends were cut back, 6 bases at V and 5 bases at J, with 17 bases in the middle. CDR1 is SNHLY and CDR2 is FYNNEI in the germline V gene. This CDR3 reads CASRSRGVPDEQYF. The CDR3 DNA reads TGTGCCAGCAGATCCAGGGGAGTTCCGGACGAGCAGTACTTC.

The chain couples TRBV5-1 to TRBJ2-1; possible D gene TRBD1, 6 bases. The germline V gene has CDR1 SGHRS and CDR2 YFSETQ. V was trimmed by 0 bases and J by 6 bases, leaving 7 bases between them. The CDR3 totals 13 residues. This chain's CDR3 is CASSLGRGNEQFF. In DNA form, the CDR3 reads TGCGCCAGCAGCTTGGGCAGGGGCAATGAGCAGTTCTTC. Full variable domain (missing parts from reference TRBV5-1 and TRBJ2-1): KAGVTQTPRYLIKTRGQQVTLSCSPISGHRSVSWYQQTPGQGLQFLFEYFSETQRNKGNFPGRFSGRQFSNSRSEMNVSTLELGDSALYLCASSLGRGNEQFFGPGTRLTVL.

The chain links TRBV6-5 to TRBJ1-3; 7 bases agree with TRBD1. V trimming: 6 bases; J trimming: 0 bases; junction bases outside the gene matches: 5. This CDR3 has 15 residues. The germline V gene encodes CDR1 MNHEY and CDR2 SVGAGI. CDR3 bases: TGTGCCAGCAGGTCTCAGGGGGGCTCTGGAAACACCATATATTTT. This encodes CASRSQGGSGNTIYF.

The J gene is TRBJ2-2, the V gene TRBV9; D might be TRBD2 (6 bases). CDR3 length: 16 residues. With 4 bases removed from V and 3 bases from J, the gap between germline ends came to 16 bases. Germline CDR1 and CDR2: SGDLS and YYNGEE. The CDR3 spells CASSPAGTGYTGELFF. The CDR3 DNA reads TGTGCCAGCAGCCCGGCCGGGACTGGTTACACCGGGGAGCTGTTTTTT.

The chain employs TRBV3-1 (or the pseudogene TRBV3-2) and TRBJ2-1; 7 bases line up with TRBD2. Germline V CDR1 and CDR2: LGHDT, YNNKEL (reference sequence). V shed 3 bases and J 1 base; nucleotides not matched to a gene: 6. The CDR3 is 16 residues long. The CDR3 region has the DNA TGTGCCAGCAGCCAGTCTCCGGGGGGTTCCTACAATGAGCAGTTCTTC. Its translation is CASSQSPGGSYNEQFF.

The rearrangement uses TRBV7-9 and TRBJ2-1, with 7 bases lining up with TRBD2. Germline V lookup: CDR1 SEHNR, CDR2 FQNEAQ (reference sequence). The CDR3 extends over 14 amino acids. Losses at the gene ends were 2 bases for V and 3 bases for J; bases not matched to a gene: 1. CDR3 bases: TGTGCCAGCAGCTTAAGGGAGGGCTACAATGAGCAGTTCTTC. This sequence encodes CASSLREGYNEQFF.

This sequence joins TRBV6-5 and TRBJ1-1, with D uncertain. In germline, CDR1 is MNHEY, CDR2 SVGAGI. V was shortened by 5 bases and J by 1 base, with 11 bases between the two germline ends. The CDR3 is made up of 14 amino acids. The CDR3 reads CASSRGSSNTEAFF. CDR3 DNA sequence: TGTGCCAGCAGTCGCGGGTCTTCGAACACTGAAGCTTTCTTT.

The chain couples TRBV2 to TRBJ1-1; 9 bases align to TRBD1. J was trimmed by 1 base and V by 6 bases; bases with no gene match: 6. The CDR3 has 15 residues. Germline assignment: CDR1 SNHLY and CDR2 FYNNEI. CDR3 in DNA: TGTGCCAGCAGGGACAGGGGAGATGGGAACACTGAAGCTTTCTTT. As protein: CASRDRGDGNTEAFF. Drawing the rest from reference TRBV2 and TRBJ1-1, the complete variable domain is EPEVTQTPSHQVTQMGQEVILRCVPISNHLYFYWYRQILGQKVEFLVSFYNNEISEKSEIFDDQFSVERPDGSNFTLKIRSTKLEDSAMYFCASRDRGDGNTEAFFGQGTRLTVV.

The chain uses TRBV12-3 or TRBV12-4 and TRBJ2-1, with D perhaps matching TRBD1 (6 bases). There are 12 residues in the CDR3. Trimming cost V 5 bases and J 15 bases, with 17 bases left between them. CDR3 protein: CASSPFTGNRFF. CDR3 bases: TGTGCCAGCAGTCCCTTTACAGGGAATCGGTTCTTC.